This entry lists 29 T cell receptor beta chains sequenced from one sample in a study of T cells in Graves' hyperthyroidism and ophthalmopathy. RNA transcripts gave rise to amplified TCR beta CDR3 regions. A set of HTBI primers served as the primers for a first-round RT-PCR of the TCR CDR3. From the multiplex PCR reads, TCRdb called clonotypes with MiXCR, one entry per CDR3 protein. The table records under 350,000 distinct CDR3 sequences, about a sixth of them present only once. Sequencing input: blood. The receptor set was obtained from a woman between 55 and 75 years old with Graves' ophthalmopathy.

This clonotype was found many times. The J gene is TRBJ2-1, the V gene TRBV10-3; 8 nucleotides agree with TRBD2. Germline CDR1 is ENHRY and CDR2 is SYGVKD. CDR3 length: 15 amino acids. V was pared by 3 bases and J by 2 bases, with 3 bases of the junction left unmatched. This chain's CDR3 is CAISDLSGTYNEQFF. The CDR3 region has the DNA TGTGCCATCAGTGACCTTAGCGGGACCTACAATGAGCAGTTCTTC.

The chain joins TRBV12-3 or TRBV12-4 to TRBJ2-1; tentative D call: TRBD2 (5 bases). The CDR3 loop spans 15 amino acids. Trimming left V 6 bases short and J 3 bases short, with 15 bases between. The CDR3 coding sequence is TGTGCCAGCAGGCGGACTGGCGGAGACTACAATGAGCAGTTCTTC. Translation: CASRRTGGDYNEQFF.

J is TRBJ2-3 and V is TRBV15; 10 bases line up with TRBD2. CDR1 is LNHNV, CDR2 YYDKDF, per germline (reference sequence). This CDR3 comprises 19 residues. With V trimmed by 1 base and J by 2 bases, 12 bases remained unmatched. The CDR3 DNA reads TGTGCCACCAGCAGAGGGACTAGCGGCTCCTACTCCTCCACAGATACGCAGTATTTT. It specifies CATSRGTSGSYSSTDTQYF.

This clonotype was detected many times. This chain uses TRBV7-9 with TRBJ2-5; 8 bases align to TRBD1. The V gene end was trimmed by 3 bases and the J gene end by 4 bases; junction bases not matched to a gene: 7. Germline V gene lookup returns CDR1 SEHNR and CDR2 FQNEAQ (reference sequence). The CDR3 covers 15 residues. CDR3 residues: CASSFLPGQGETQYF. DNA of the CDR3: TGTGCCAGCAGCTTTCTCCCCGGACAGGGAGAGACCCAGTACTTC. Drawing the rest from reference TRBV7-9 and TRBJ2-5, the complete variable domain is DTGVSQNPRHKITKRGQNVTFRCDPISEHNRLYWYRQTLGQGPEFLTYFQNEAQLEKSRLLSDRFSAERPKGSFSTLEIQRTEQGDSAMYLCASSFLPGQGETQYFGPGTRLLVL.

The J gene is TRBJ2-7, the V gene TRBV11-2; D not resolved. V lost 2 bases and J 3 bases, leaving 14 bases between the germline ends. This CDR3 has 15 residues. Germline V gene lookup returns CDR1 SGHAT and CDR2 FQNNGV. The CDR3 bases are TGTGCCAGCAGCTTACAGCCGATTATCGACTACGAGCAGTACTTC. Translation gives CASSLQPIIDYEQYF.

This clonotype was picked up a small number of times. The junction departs from the called germline gene at one end, perhaps through a read error. This sequence joins TRBV4-1 and TRBJ1-2, with D possibly being TRBD1 (6 bases). The germline gives CDR1 MGHRA, CDR2 YSYEKL. The CDR3 consists of 15 residues. The CDR3 nucleotides are TGTGCCAGCAGCTCGACACAGGGATCATACTATGGCTACACCTTC. Protein sequence: CASSSTQGSYYGYTF.

CDR3 region: CASSPRLQGTGEKLFF. The CDR3 bases are TGTGCCAGCAGCCCAAGGTTGCAGGGAACGGGCGAAAAACTGTTTTTT. The gene calls are TRBV7-9 and TRBJ1-4; a possible D gene is TRBD1 (5 bases). The CDR3 extends over 16 amino acids. V was cut by 5 bases and J by 8 bases, with 21 bases left in between. CDR1 is SEHNR and CDR2 is FQNEAQ in the germline V gene (reference sequence).

Ten or more counts support this clonotype. The chain carries TRBV20-1 and TRBJ1-4, with a possible D match to TRBD1 (6 bases). The CDR3 is 16 amino acids. V was pared by 5 bases and J by 3 bases, with 19 bases between. The germline V gene has CDR1 DFQATT and CDR2 SNEGSKA (reference sequence). The CDR3, as DNA: TGCAGTGCTGCCGGGACACTCCTGGGAGCTAATGAAAAACTGTTTTTT. This translates into CSAAGTLLGANEKLFF.

The V call is TRBV6-5, the J call TRBJ2-1; D perhaps matches TRBD1 (5 bases). Germline CDR1 and CDR2: MNHEY and SVGAGI. CDR3 length: 17 amino acids. V was pared by 0 bases and J by 5 bases, with 17 bases between. CDR3: CASSYSMLDKSNNEQFF. Written as DNA, the CDR3 is TGTGCCAGCAGTTACTCGATGCTGGACAAATCTAACAATGAGCAGTTCTTC.

The V gene is TRBV14, the J gene TRBJ1-2, with TRBD1 matching over 9 bases. The CDR3 covers 13 residues. Trimming at V came to 3 bases and at J to 8 bases, leaving 4 bases not matched to a gene. The germline V gene encodes CDR1 SGHDN and CDR2 FVKESK. CDR3 bases: TGTGCCAGCAGCCAGAGGGACAGGGACGGCTACACCTTC. Protein product: CASSQRDRDGYTF.

This clonotype was observed at least ten times. The V gene is TRBV20-1, the J gene TRBJ2-5, with D perhaps matching TRBD1 (5 bases). CDR1 is DFQATT and CDR2 is SNEGSKA in the germline V gene (reference sequence). The V end was cut by 0 bases, the J end by 6 bases, with 11 bases between. The CDR3 extends over 13 amino acids. CDR3 loop: CSARDRVVQTQYF. The CDR3 coding sequence is TGCAGTGCTAGAGACAGGGTTGTGCAGACCCAGTACTTC.

This clonotype has ten or more counts. This sequence joins TRBV7-2 and TRBJ1-5; 10 positions match TRBD1. V trimming: 5 bases; J trimming: 6 bases; junction bases outside the gene matches: 7. Germline V gene data show CDR1 as SGHTA and CDR2 as FQGNSA. The CDR3 has 15 residues. CDR3 nucleotides: TGTGCCAGCAGCGCGGGGACAGGGGAGAGTCAGCCCCAGCATTTT. Translation gives CASSAGTGESQPQHF.

About this clonotype: A much larger clonotype is one base distant, so this may be a read error. V is TRBV27 and J is TRBJ1-1; D is undetermined. Germline V CDR1 and CDR2: MNHEY, SMNVEV (reference sequence). The CDR3 has 15 residues. The CDR3 nucleotides read TGTGCCAGCAGTCCCAGTAGGGCCAGGAACACTGGAGCTTTCTTT. Its translation is CASSPSRARNTGAFF.

Note on this clonotype: The junction and the germline gene differ at one end; a read error may be behind it. The J gene is TRBJ1-4, the V gene TRBV7-6, with D hard to call. Germline assignment: CDR1 SGHVS and CDR2 FNYEAQ. The CDR3 extends over 13 amino acids. CDR3 sequence (DNA): TGTGCCAGCAGCTTAGAGGCTAACGAAAAACTGTTTTTT. It encodes CASSLEANEKLFF.

This clonotype was found many times. The V gene is TRBV3-1, the J gene TRBJ1-1; the D is unclear. Germline CDR1 LGHDT, CDR2 YNNKEL (reference sequence). The CDR3 loop spans 14 amino acids. The ends were cut back, 4 bases at V and 4 bases at J, with 13 bases in the middle. CDR3 DNA sequence: TGTGCCAGCAGCCTTATTGAGGGTTCCACTGAAGCTTTCTTT. Its protein product is CASSLIEGSTEAFF. The full variable domain, completed using reference TRBV3-1 and TRBJ1-1, is DTAVSQTPKYLVTQMGNDKSIKCEQNLGHDTMYWYKQDSKKFLKIMFSYNNKELIINETVPNRFSPKSPDKAHLNLHINSLELGDSAVYFCASSLIEGSTEAFFGQGTRLTVV.

Only a few counts were recorded for this clonotype. This chain uses TRBV6-2 or TRBV6-3 with TRBJ2-7; D might be TRBD2 (5 bases). CDR3 size: 11 residues. The germline gives CDR1 MNHEY, CDR2 SVGEGT. Trimming left V 3 bases short and J 7 bases short, with 7 bases between. For the CDR3, the DNA is TGTGCCAGCAGTTATGGGAGAGAGCAGTACTTC. It codes for CASSYGREQYF.

V usage is TRBV3-1 and J usage is TRBJ1-2; 10 positions agree with TRBD1. The V gene's germline CDR1 is LGHDT and CDR2 YNNKEL (reference sequence). This CDR3 is built from 15 residues. J gave up 7 bases and V 5 bases, and 10 bases lay outside the gene matches. In DNA form, the CDR3 reads TGTGCCAGCAGCTCAAGACAGGGGGCCCTTTCTGGCTACACCTTC. Amino acid sequence: CASSSRQGALSGYTF. Full variable domain (remainder filled in from reference TRBV3-1 and TRBJ1-2): DTAVSQTPKYLVTQMGNDKSIKCEQNLGHDTMYWYKQDSKKFLKIMFSYNNKELIINETVPNRFSPKSPDKAHLNLHINSLELGDSAVYFCASSSRQGALSGYTFGSGTRLTVV.

The V and J genes are TRBV5-1 and TRBJ2-3; the D gene is possibly TRBD2 (5 bases). The germline gives CDR1 SGHRS, CDR2 YFSETQ. CDR3 length: 14 amino acids. The ends were cut back, 3 bases at V and 6 bases at J, with 14 bases in the middle. CDR3 in DNA: TGCGCCAGCAGCTGGAAATTCCGAGGGGATACGCAGTATTTT. This sequence encodes CASSWKFRGDTQYF.

This sequence joins TRBV5-4 and TRBJ1-2; a possible D gene is TRBD1 (6 bases). The germline CDR1 and CDR2 sequences are SGHNT and YYREEE (reference sequence). Trimming stripped 4 bases from V and 4 bases from J, with 14 bases between. There are 14 residues in the CDR3. The CDR3 reads CASSGGTSGYGYTF. Written as DNA, the CDR3 is TGTGCCAGCAGCGGAGGGACATCCGGCTATGGCTACACCTTC.

This clonotype was picked up one time. CDR3: CASSQGLAGGEQYF. The CDR3 nucleotides read TGTGCCAGCAGCCAAGGACTAGCGGGAGGCGAGCAGTACTTC. This rearrangement joins TRBV3-1 to TRBJ2-7; 13 bases line up with TRBD2. The CDR3 spans 14 residues. CDR1 and CDR2 (germline): LGHDT, YNNKEL (reference sequence). V was pared by 1 base and J by 6 bases, with 0 bases of the junction left unmatched.

Ten or more counts support this clonotype. This chain uses TRBV3-1 with TRBJ2-7; D remains ambiguous. CDR3 length: 14 residues. V was cut by 4 bases and J by 6 bases, with 16 bases left in between. Germline values: CDR1 LGHDT, CDR2 YNNKEL (reference sequence). The CDR3 DNA reads as TGTGCCAGCAGCCCTACGGCAACAGTTCGCGAGCAGTACTTC. Its translation is CASSPTATVREQYF.

The sample holds a few counts of this clonotype. The chain is built from TRBV20-1 and TRBJ2-5; 10 bases map to TRBD2. With 1 base clipped from V and 5 bases from J, the junction kept 7 bases outside the gene matches. Germline V lookup: CDR1 DFQATT, CDR2 SNEGSKA (reference sequence). The CDR3 consists of 15 residues. The CDR3 DNA reads as TGCAGTGCTAGAGCGGAGCGGGGGGGACCTGAGACCCAGTACTTC. Translation gives CSARAERGGPETQYF.

Written as DNA, the CDR3 is TGTGCCAGCAGCACTGAGGCCCGGGACACCTTAGGTAACGGGGAGCTGTTTTTT. The encoded protein is CASSTEARDTLGNGELFF. The chain employs TRBV5-5 and TRBJ2-2, with D maybe TRBD1 (6 bases). From germline, CDR1 is SGHKS and CDR2 YYEKEE (reference sequence). This CDR3 contains 18 residues. V was trimmed by 4 bases and J by 7 bases, leaving 26 bases between them.

The J gene is TRBJ2-7, the V gene TRBV5-6, with TRBD1 matching over 10 bases. This CDR3 comprises 15 residues. The germline gives CDR1 SGHDT, CDR2 YYEEEE. J was trimmed by 4 bases and V by 4 bases; bases with no gene match: 8. The CDR3: CASSAGQGPVYEQYF. The CDR3 coding sequence is TGTGCCAGCAGCGCGGGACAGGGGCCGGTTTACGAGCAGTACTTC.

This clonotype was seen a few times. An end of the junction differs from the germline gene, which may be a read error. This sequence joins TRBV10-3 and TRBJ1-2; D is ambiguous. The CDR3 has 13 residues. The V gene's germline CDR1 is ENHRY and CDR2 SYGVKD. CDR3 bases: TGTGCCATCAATGAGGCGCCCAGCTATGGCTACACCTTC. This sequence encodes CAINEAPSYGYTF.

This clonotype was counted at least ten times. This sequence joins TRBV12-3 or TRBV12-4 and TRBJ1-5; the D gene is possibly TRBD1 (5 bases). The CDR3 length is 14 residues. Trimming took 0 bases from V and 7 from J, leaving 10 bases between them. The CDR3 nucleotides are TGTGCCAGCAGTTTAGCCGGGGGAGAGCAGCCCCAGCATTTT. This encodes CASSLAGGEQPQHF.

This clonotype appeared many times. The chain employs TRBV18 and TRBJ1-3, with 7 nucleotides matching TRBD1. In germline, CDR1 is KGHSH, CDR2 LQKENI. V gave up 0 bases and J gave up 4 bases; unmatched junction bases: 6. The CDR3 runs 16 residues. CDR3 region: CASSPPTGSGGNTIYF. The DNA for the CDR3 is TGTGCCAGCTCACCACCGACAGGGTCAGGCGGAAACACCATATATTTT.

Ten or more counts support this clonotype. V usage is TRBV3-1 and J usage is TRBJ1-1; no clear D. The CDR3 contains 14 residues. CDR1 is LGHDT and CDR2 is YNNKEL in the germline V gene (reference sequence). V lost 3 bases and J 0 bases, leaving 8 bases between the germline ends. CDR3 residues: CASSQFGMNTEAFF. The CDR3 DNA reads TGTGCCAGCAGCCAGTTTGGGATGAACACTGAAGCTTTCTTT.

This clonotype occurred many times. The chain recombines TRBV10-3 with TRBJ1-1; 9 nucleotides agree with TRBD1. Germline lookup yields CDR1 ENHRY and CDR2 SYGVKD. V gave up 6 bases and J gave up 1 base; unmatched junction bases: 6. This CDR3 has 15 residues. CDR3 nucleotides: TGTGCCATCAGCCAGACAGGGGGTAAGAACACTGAAGCTTTCTTT. This encodes CAISQTGGKNTEAFF.